This TCR beta chain was sequenced during a study of post-analysis software for immune sequencing data. This clonotype was seen many times. Antigen specificity is unknown. The study, taken as a whole, reports: Normalized Chao1 diversity was significantly reduced in patients versus controls. Among 5 or 6 TRBV segments more frequent in patients than controls were TRBV5-6, TRBV5-1 and TRBV20-1.

Trimming cost V 1 base and J 7 bases; bases outside gene matches: 9. The CDR3 runs 17 residues. Germline V gene sequence: CDR1 SGHVS, CDR2 FQNEAQ. The TCR beta cDNA libraries carried unique molecular identifiers. A population of about 0.85 to 11 million T cells gave rise to about 500,000 cDNA molecules. TCRdb processed the PCR reads anew with MiXCR; each CDR3 protein has one entry. This sample yields roughly 870,000 distinct CDR3 sequences, of which about 57% are seen a single time; about 4.8% belongs to the top ten. The clonotype was recovered from a girl aged 5 to 17 with multiple sclerosis. The sample taken for sequencing was blood. The rearrangement links TRBV7-8 to TRBJ2-3; 12 bases are a match to TRBD1. For the CDR3, the DNA is TGTGCCAGCAGCTTAGTTCTCACGGGACAGGGGGCGAATACGCAGTATTTT. Translation: CASSLVLTGQGANTQYF. The variable domain in full, with the rest retrieved from reference TRBV7-8 and TRBJ2-3, is GAGVSQSPRYKVAKRGQDVALRCDPISGHVSLFWYQQALGQGPEFLTYFQNEAQLDKSGLPSDRFFAERPEGSVSTLKIQRTQQEDSAVYLCASSLVLTGQGANTQYFGPGTRLTVL.